These 17 T cell receptor beta chains were sequenced from one sample in a study of cytomegalovirus exposure and HLA in healthy donors. It was with 60 Vbeta and 13 Jbeta primers that the PCR ran. Profiling relied on immunoSEQ multiplex PCR, and the TCRdb table lists in-frame clones only, not all of them. The table lists under 150,000 clones, around a tenth of them singletons. The specimen was PBMCs. The receptors originated from a male donor in good health and CMV-seronegative.

The chain recombines TRBV29-1 with TRBJ2-5; tentatively, D is TRBD1 (6 bases). This CDR3 is 13 amino acids long. The V gene lost 7 bases and the J gene lost 5 bases, with 17 bases spanning the gap. Germline V gives CDR1 SQVTM, CDR2 ANQGSEA. In nucleotides, the CDR3 is TGCAGCGGGATCGACAGGCGTGGCGAGACCCAGTACTTC. Residues: CSGIDRRGETQYF.

This rearrangement joins TRBV5-6 to TRBJ2-7; 8 positions match TRBD2. Trimming took 7 bases from V and 2 from J; bases not matched to a gene: 17. This CDR3 comprises 17 residues. The germline V gene encodes CDR1 SGHDT and CDR2 YYEEEE. The CDR3 DNA reads TGTGCCAGCCGGGGGGGTCGGGAGGGCCTTCCCACCTACGAGCAGTACTTC. Amino acid sequence: CASRGGREGLPTYEQYF.

This chain uses TRBV19 with TRBJ2-7; 7 bases line up with TRBD1. The length of the CDR3 is 17 residues. Germline assignment: CDR1 LNHDA and CDR2 SQIVND (reference sequence). The trim removed 1 base at V and 0 bases at J, leaving 9 bases unmatched. CDR3 loop: CASSIAPTGAYSYEQYF. The DNA of the CDR3 is TGTGCCAGTAGTATAGCCCCCACAGGGGCCTACTCCTACGAGCAGTACTTC.

This clone was seen more than once but under ten times. The rearrangement links TRBV27 to TRBJ2-7, with TRBD2 matching 8 bases. J was trimmed by 1 base and V by 7 bases; bases with no gene match: 6. Germline CDR1 and CDR2: MNHEY and SMNVEV (reference sequence). The CDR3 extends over 14 amino acids. CDR3 in amino acids: CASTERGTSYEQYF. CDR3 bases: TGTGCCAGCACGGAGCGGGGGACTTCCTACGAGCAGTACTTC.

The chain links TRBV4-3 to TRBJ2-5, with D possibly TRBD2 on 5 matching bases. This CDR3 is 14 amino acids long. CDR1 is LGHNA and CDR2 is YSLEER in the germline V gene. Trimming pared 1 base from V and 6 bases from J, leaving 12 bases between. The CDR3 here is CASSQGSGVQTQYF. The CDR3, as DNA: TGCGCCAGCAGCCAAGGTTCCGGGGTCCAGACCCAGTACTTC.

This clone was counted between two and nine times. The chain recombines TRBV29-1 with TRBJ2-7; a possible D gene is TRBD2 (7 bases). The V and J ends lost 1 base and 4 bases respectively, with 14 bases between them. The CDR3 covers 14 residues. Germline V gene data show CDR1 as SQVTM and CDR2 as ANQGSEA. The CDR3 coding sequence is TGCAGCGTTGAAGCGGGGGGCGCGTCATACGAGCAGTACTTC. Translating it yields CSVEAGGASYEQYF.

This clone was observed a handful of times. CDR3 DNA sequence: TGTGCCAGCACCAGTCTTGGAGGTAAAAACATTCAGTACTTC. Residues: CASTSLGGKNIQYF. The genes are TRBV27 and TRBJ2-4, with a tentative D call TRBD2 (5 bases). Germline V gives CDR1 MNHEY, CDR2 SMNVEV (reference sequence). With 7 bases removed from V and 4 bases from J, the gap between germline ends came to 14 bases. The CDR3 covers 14 residues.

This chain uses TRBV28 with TRBJ2-1; 7 nucleotides align to TRBD1. J was trimmed by 2 bases and V by 2 bases; bases with no gene match: 9. Germline CDR1 is MDHEN and CDR2 is SYDVKM. This CDR3 region has 17 residues. The CDR3, as DNA: TGTGCCAGCAGTTTAAGTGGCCGGACAGGAACCTACAATGAGCAGTTCTTC. Its translation: CASSLSGRTGTYNEQFF.

V and J are TRBV27 and TRBJ1-1; 7 positions agree with TRBD1. The CDR3 loop spans 14 amino acids. The V and J ends lost 6 bases and 1 base, in that order; junction bases with no gene match: 5. In germline, CDR1 is MNHEY, CDR2 SMNVEV (reference sequence). The CDR3 here is CASRPGTANTEAFF. In DNA form, the CDR3 reads TGTGCCAGCAGACCCGGGACAGCGAACACTGAAGCTTTCTTT.

The chain has TRBV7-8 and TRBJ2-2; 10 bases align to TRBD1. The J segment lost 6 bases and the V segment lost 0 bases, leaving 4 bases of the junction unmatched. Germline CDR1 reads SGHVS; CDR2 reads FQNEAQ. The CDR3 is 16 amino acids. The CDR3 DNA follows: TGTGCCAGCAGCTTAGCGCCCGGGACAGGGGCCGGGGAGCTGTTTTTT. This sequence encodes CASSLAPGTGAGELFF.

In its sample, this clone was seen a few times. The chain recombines TRBV11-3 with TRBJ2-3; TRBD1 aligns across 10 bases. Germline loops: CDR1 SGHNT, CDR2 YENEEA. After removal of 1 base from V and 3 bases from J, the junction contained 4 bases not matched to a gene. This CDR3 contains 16 residues. In DNA, the CDR3 is TGTGCCAGCAGCTTAGGACAGGGGGCGCGTACAGATACGCAGTATTTT. This gives the protein CASSLGQGARTDTQYF. The variable domain in full, completed from reference TRBV11-3 and TRBJ2-3, reads EAGVVQSPRYKIIEKKQPVAFWCNPISGHNTLYWYLQNLGQGPELLIRYENEEAVDDSQLPKDRFSAERLKGVDSTLKIQPAELGDSAVYLCASSLGQGARTDTQYFGPGTRLTVL.

This clone was seen only a few times. The genes are TRBV19 and TRBJ2-7; 10 nucleotides agree with TRBD2. The ends lost 1 base at V and 2 bases at J; junction bases unmatched: 2. CDR1 is LNHDA and CDR2 is SQIVND in the germline V gene (reference sequence). This CDR3 region has 15 residues. The CDR3 sequence: CASSIGSGRAYEQYF. CDR3 nucleotide sequence: TGTGCCAGTAGTATAGGGAGCGGGAGGGCCTACGAGCAGTACTTC.

This clone was detected only a few times. J is TRBJ1-1 and V is TRBV2; D is undetermined. Germline values: CDR1 SNHLY, CDR2 FYNNEI. The CDR3 length is 13 residues. Between the trimmed V and J ends, which lost 6 bases and 4 bases, there was a span of 12 bases. The CDR3 bases are TGTGCCAGCAGGTCAAGGGAGGGCACTGAAGCTTTCTTT. Translating gives CASRSREGTEAFF.

The V call is TRBV10-3, the J call TRBJ2-5; 11 nucleotides agree with TRBD2. The tail of the sequence fits TRBJ2-7 better, so the J call may be wrong. Germline V gene data show CDR1 as ENHRY and CDR2 as SYGVKD. This CDR3 is 17 amino acids long. CDR3 nucleotide sequence: TGTGCCATCAGTGAGCATCCACTAGCGGGAGCGTCCTACGAGCAGTACTTC. Translating it yields CAISEHPLAGASYEQYF.

V gene TRBV4-1 combines with J gene TRBJ2-7; 9 bases align to TRBD2. The CDR3 is 19 amino acids. Germline CDR1 is MGHRA and CDR2 is YSYEKL. V trimming: 3 bases; J trimming: 7 bases; junction bases outside the gene matches: 22. In DNA, the CDR3 is TGCGCCAGCAGCCATCCGAGAGTCGGGGCGGGAGGGACCCCAGGGGAGCAGTACTTC. It translates to CASSHPRVGAGGTPGEQYF.

CDR3 in amino acids: CASSQDGAGGHNEQFF. CDR3 bases: TGTGCCAGCAGCCAAGATGGCGCGGGGGGCCACAATGAGCAGTTCTTC. The rearrangement links TRBV14 to TRBJ2-1, with TRBD2 matching over 8 bases. The germline V gene encodes CDR1 SGHDN and CDR2 FVKESK. This CDR3 is 16 amino acids long. The trim removed 0 bases at V and 5 bases at J, leaving 6 bases unmatched.

The rearrangement links TRBV7-2 to TRBJ1-2; the D is unclear. The ends were cut back, 5 bases at V and 5 bases at J, with 6 bases in the middle. From germline, CDR1 is SGHTA and CDR2 FQGNSA. The CDR3 is 11 amino acids. The CDR3 DNA reads TGTGCCAGCAGCGCGCTGTATGGCTACACCTTC. Protein: CASSALYGYTF.